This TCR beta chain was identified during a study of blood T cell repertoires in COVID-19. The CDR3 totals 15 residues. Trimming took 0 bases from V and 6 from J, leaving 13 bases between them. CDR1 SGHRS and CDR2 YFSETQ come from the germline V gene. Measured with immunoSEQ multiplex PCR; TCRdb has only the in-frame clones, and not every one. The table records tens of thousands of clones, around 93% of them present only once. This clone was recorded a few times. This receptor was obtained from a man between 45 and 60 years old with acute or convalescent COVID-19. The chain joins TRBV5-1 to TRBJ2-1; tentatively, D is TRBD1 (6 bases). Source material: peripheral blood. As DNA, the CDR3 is TGCGCCAGCAGCTTGGTCCAGGGGCCTGGCAATGAGCAGTTCTTC. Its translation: CASSLVQGPGNEQFF. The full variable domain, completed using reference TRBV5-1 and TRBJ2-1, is KAGVTQTPRYLIKTRGQQVTLSCSPISGHRSVSWYQQTPGQGLQFLFEYFSETQRNKGNFPGRFSGRQFSNSRSEMNVSTLELGDSALYLCASSLVQGPGNEQFFGPGTRLTVL.